The following is a TCR beta chain sequence with its context. Antigen specificity is unknown. This beta chain is an off-target read within a library intended for alpha chains, so its frequency means little. TCRdb fed the 5' RACE reads into MiXCR, producing one record per CDR3 protein. The data show under 20,000 distinct CDR3 sequences, roughly 5.7% seen once. These data originate in a study of spatial heterogeneity in lung cancer. Study as a whole: A strong correlation was found between TCR transcript counts in tumor regions and a T cell module score derived from matched bulk RNA-seq. Study findings and constraints: The number of expanded tumor alpha and beta chains correlated with mutation number.

Regarding time point: sample taken at primary tumor resection. There were roughly 78 donors, all of them untreated patients with early-stage non-small cell lung cancer. The CDR3 spans 15 residues. The ends lost 1 base at V and 10 bases at J; junction bases unmatched: 8. Germline loops: CDR1 SEHNR, CDR2 FQNEAQ (reference sequence). Sequenced material: lung tumor tissue, taken at surgery. This sequence joins TRBV7-9 and TRBJ2-3; 10 bases match TRBD2. The source of this sequence is a female donor with early-stage non-small cell lung cancer. The CDR3 region has the DNA TGTGCCAGCAGCTTAGGGGCTAGCGGGAGACTAGCGCAGTATTTT. Protein sequence: CASSLGASGRLAQYF.